What follows are 21 T cell receptor beta chains derived from one specimen sequenced in a study of control samples from healthy donors and cancer patients. Produced via immunoSEQ multiplex PCR; TCRdb's table is partial and in-frame only. The sample consists of over 100,000 clones, approximately 90% of them appearing once. Material: blood. These receptor sequences come from a human donor in good health. The donor label of this sample is uncertain.

V is TRBV24-1 and J is TRBJ2-5; D not resolved. V dropped 4 bases and J dropped 0 bases, with 17 bases sitting between them. The CDR3 contains 17 residues. Germline-derived CDR1 and CDR2 are KGHDR and SFDVKD. The CDR3 coding sequence is TGTGCCACCAGTGACCCTGCGGAGCCTTTGTACCAAGAGACCCAGTACTTC. Its translation is CATSDPAEPLYQETQYF.

The chain has TRBV3-1 (or the pseudogene TRBV3-2) and TRBJ1-5; no clear D gene. Per the germline V gene, CDR1 is LGHDT and CDR2 is YNNKEL (reference sequence). Trimming left V 2 bases short and J 1 base short, with 9 bases between. The CDR3 spans 15 residues. The CDR3 DNA follows: TGTGCCAGCAGCCAATTCGTTGGCAGCAATCAGCCCCAGCATTTT. Translated: CASSQFVGSNQPQHF.

This chain joins TRBV23-1 and TRBJ2-3; 7 bases match TRBD1. TRBV23-1 is annotated as an ORF whose role is uncertain. With V trimmed by 6 bases and J by 2 bases, 14 bases remained unmatched. The CDR3 has 17 amino acids. CDR3 in amino acids: CASSHREGAKATDTQYF. The CDR3 DNA sequence: TGCGCCAGCAGCCACCGCGAGGGGGCGAAGGCCACAGATACGCAGTATTTT.

This rearrangement joins TRBV6-5 to TRBJ1-1; no clear D gene. This CDR3 contains 12 residues. The germline V and J ends were trimmed by 4 bases and 4 bases, with 7 bases remaining between them. Germline assignment: CDR1 MNHEY and CDR2 SVGAGI. DNA of the CDR3: TGTGCCAGCAGTTCGGGGAGCACTGAAGCTTTCTTT. Protein sequence: CASSSGSTEAFF.

The chain joins TRBV28 to TRBJ1-2; no clear D. The CDR3 length is 18 residues. The V end lost 5 bases, the J end lost 2 bases, and 24 bases lay between the germline ends. The germline gives CDR1 MDHEN, CDR2 SYDVKM. The CDR3 reads CASSPTPGGSYENYGYTF. The CDR3 DNA follows: TGTGCCAGCAGTCCAACCCCCGGAGGCTCCTACGAAAACTATGGCTACACCTTC.

This clone appeared a few times. The chain uses TRBV30 and TRBJ1-1; D unresolved. Trimming removed 2 bases from V and 1 base from J, with 8 bases in between. CDR1 and CDR2 (germline): GTSNPN, SVGIG (reference sequence). The CDR3 has 13 amino acids. The CDR3 sequence is CAWSWQKNTEAFF. Written as DNA, the CDR3 is TGTGCCTGGAGTTGGCAGAAGAACACTGAAGCTTTCTTT.

This sequence joins TRBV7-9 and TRBJ1-2; 7 bases map to TRBD1. The CDR3 covers 11 residues. V lost 9 bases to trimming and J lost 8 bases; unmatched junction nucleotides: 6. From germline, CDR1 is SEHNR and CDR2 FQNEAQ (reference sequence). Here the CDR3 DNA reads TGTGCCAGATCGGACAGGAACGGCTACACCTTC. Translating it yields CARSDRNGYTF.

J is TRBJ1-6 and V is TRBV5-1, with D hard to call. V was trimmed by 4 bases and J by 0 bases, leaving 8 bases between them. CDR3 length: 15 amino acids. Looked up from germline, CDR1 is SGHRS and CDR2 is YFSETQ. The CDR3 DNA is TGCGCCAGCAGCGGCTATAGCTCCTATAATTCACCCCTCCACTTT. Translation: CASSGYSSYNSPLHF.

V and J are TRBV9 and TRBJ1-2, with TRBD1 matching 9 bases. V shed 4 bases and J 4 bases; nucleotides not matched to a gene: 14. This CDR3 region has 17 residues. Germline V gene data show CDR1 as SGDLS and CDR2 as YYNGEE. CDR3 sequence reads: CASSLQGQGSNLYGYTF. The CDR3 DNA reads as TGTGCCAGCAGCCTCCAAGGACAGGGGTCCAACCTCTATGGCTACACCTTC.

The V call is TRBV3-1 (or the pseudogene TRBV3-2), the J call TRBJ2-2; no reliable D call. CDR3 length: 11 amino acids. Per the germline V gene, CDR1 is LGHDT and CDR2 is YNNKEL (reference sequence). The ends were cut back, 4 bases at V and 5 bases at J, with 2 bases in the middle. CDR3 sequence reads: CASSRTGELFF. Written as DNA, the CDR3 is TGTGCCAGCAGCCGGACCGGGGAGCTGTTTTTT.

The chain is built from TRBV6-1 and TRBJ2-2; 8 nucleotides match TRBD2. In germline, CDR1 is MNHNS, CDR2 SASEGT. The CDR3 has 18 amino acids. The junction had 10 bases not matched to a gene; V was cut back by 0 bases and J by 4 bases. Here the CDR3 DNA reads TGTGCCAGCAGTGAAGCCGTGAGGGGTACTAGCGGCACCGGGGAGCTGTTTTTT. Protein product: CASSEAVRGTSGTGELFF.

This sequence joins TRBV9 and TRBJ2-2; D ambiguous. The germline V and J ends were trimmed by 3 bases and 5 bases, with 11 bases remaining between them. CDR3 size: 14 residues. Germline values: CDR1 SGDLS, CDR2 YYNGEE. The CDR3 reads CASSAALGTGELFF. CDR3 coding DNA: TGTGCCAGCAGCGCCGCTTTAGGGACCGGGGAGCTGTTTTTT.

V and J are TRBV6-5 and TRBJ1-5, with D unresolved. V was cut by 6 bases and J by 5 bases, with 17 bases left in between. The CDR3 extends over 15 amino acids. The V gene's germline CDR1 is MNHEY and CDR2 SVGAGI. CDR3 DNA sequence: TGTGCCAGCAGGGACTTGTGGGTGACGCATCAGCCCCAGCATTTT. It is translated as CASRDLWVTHQPQHF.

The rearrangement joins TRBV7-2 to TRBJ2-4; 7 bases agree with TRBD1. CDR3 length: 17 residues. V lost 5 bases, J lost 1 base, and 11 bases stayed unmatched. Germline assignment: CDR1 SGHTA and CDR2 FQGNSA. The CDR3 here is CASSPQTGMSAKNIQYF. The CDR3 nucleotides read TGTGCCAGCAGCCCCCAGACAGGGATGTCGGCCAAAAACATTCAGTACTTC.

The CDR3 region is CASIGGGVNTEAFF. CDR3 sequence (DNA): TGTGCCAGCATTGGGGGAGGTGTGAACACTGAAGCTTTCTTT. V is TRBV6-5 and J is TRBJ1-1; D may be TRBD1 (5 bases). The CDR3 loop spans 14 amino acids. The germline V gene has CDR1 MNHEY and CDR2 SVGAGI. The V end was cut by 7 bases, the J end by 0 bases, with 12 bases between.

J is TRBJ2-1 and V is TRBV6-2 or TRBV6-3; 15 bases line up with TRBD2. CDR3 length: 20 residues. V shed 2 bases, J shed 4 bases, and the junction held 12 bases outside the gene matches. The V gene's germline CDR1 is MNHEY and CDR2 SVGEGT. CDR3 protein: CASSYRPGTSGGLTYNEQFF. The CDR3 nucleotides read TGTGCCAGCAGTTACCGTCCCGGGACTAGCGGGGGGCTTACTTACAATGAGCAGTTCTTC.

The rearrangement joins TRBV6-5 to TRBJ1-2; possibly TRBD1 for D (5 bases). Germline-derived CDR1 and CDR2 are MNHEY and SVGAGI. V lost 2 bases, J lost 6 bases, and 13 bases lay in between. This CDR3 spans 14 amino acids. In nucleotides, the CDR3 is TGTGCCAGCAGTTACGGCCCGGACATTAATGGCTACACCTTC. Translating it yields CASSYGPDINGYTF.

This clone was recorded once. V gene TRBV6-5 combines with J gene TRBJ2-5; perhaps TRBD1 as D (6 bases). There are 14 residues in the CDR3. Trimming stripped 5 bases from V and 3 bases from J, with 13 bases between. The germline V gene has CDR1 MNHEY and CDR2 SVGAGI. The CDR3 DNA follows: TGTGCCAGCAGTCTGACAGGTCCCAAAGAGACCCAGTACTTC. This sequence encodes CASSLTGPKETQYF.

The gene calls are TRBV12-5 and TRBJ1-2; D may be TRBD1 (5 bases). Germline CDR1 LGHNT, CDR2 FRNRAP. V lost 4 bases to trimming and J lost 7 bases, with 16 bases between them. This CDR3 spans 14 amino acids. CDR3 nucleotide sequence: TGTGCTAGTGGTTGGGGGACTCCGGGGCTTGGCTACACCTTC. Amino acid sequence: CASGWGTPGLGYTF.

This chain joins TRBV5-6 and TRBJ1-3; D remains ambiguous. V shed 0 bases and J shed 4 bases, with 14 bases lying between them. There are 16 residues in the CDR3. Germline V gene data show CDR1 as SGHDT and CDR2 as YYEEEE. The chain's CDR3 is CASSLAERLRGNTIYF. CDR3 DNA: TGTGCCAGCAGCTTGGCCGAGCGGTTGAGGGGAAACACCATATATTTT.

The chain uses TRBV9 and TRBJ2-3; a weak D match, TRBD2 (6 bases). Trimming stripped 4 bases from V and 5 bases from J, with 14 bases between. In germline, CDR1 is SGDLS, CDR2 YYNGEE. The CDR3 is 14 amino acids. The CDR3 sequence: CASSMRDQQDTQYF. The CDR3, as DNA: TGTGCCAGCAGCATGCGGGACCAGCAAGATACGCAGTATTTT.